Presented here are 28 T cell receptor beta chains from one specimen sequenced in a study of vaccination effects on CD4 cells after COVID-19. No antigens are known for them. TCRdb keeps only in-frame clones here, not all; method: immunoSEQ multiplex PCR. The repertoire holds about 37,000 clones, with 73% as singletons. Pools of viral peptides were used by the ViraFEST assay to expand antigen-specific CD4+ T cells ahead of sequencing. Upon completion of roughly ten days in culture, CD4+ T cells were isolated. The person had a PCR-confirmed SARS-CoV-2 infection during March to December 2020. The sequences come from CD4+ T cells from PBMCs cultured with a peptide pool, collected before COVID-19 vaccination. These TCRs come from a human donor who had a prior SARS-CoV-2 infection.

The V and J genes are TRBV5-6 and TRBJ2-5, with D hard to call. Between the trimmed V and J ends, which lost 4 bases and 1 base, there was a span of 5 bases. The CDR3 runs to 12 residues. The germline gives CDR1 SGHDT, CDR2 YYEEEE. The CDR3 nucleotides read TGTGCCAGCAGCCCCTCCCAAGAGACCCAGTACTTC. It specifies CASSPSQETQYF.

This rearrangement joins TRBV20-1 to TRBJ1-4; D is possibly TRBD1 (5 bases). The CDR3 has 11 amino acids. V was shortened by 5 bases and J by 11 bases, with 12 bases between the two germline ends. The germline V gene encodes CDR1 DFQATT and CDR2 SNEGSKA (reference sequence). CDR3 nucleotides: TGCAGTGCTCTAATCTCAGGGAAACTGTTTTTT. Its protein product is CSALISGKLFF.

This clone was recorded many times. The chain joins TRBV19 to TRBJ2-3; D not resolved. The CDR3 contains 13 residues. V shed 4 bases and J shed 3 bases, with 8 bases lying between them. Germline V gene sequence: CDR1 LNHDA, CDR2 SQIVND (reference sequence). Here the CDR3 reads CASSNLVTDTQYF. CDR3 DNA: TGTGCCAGTAGTAATCTAGTGACAGATACGCAGTATTTT.

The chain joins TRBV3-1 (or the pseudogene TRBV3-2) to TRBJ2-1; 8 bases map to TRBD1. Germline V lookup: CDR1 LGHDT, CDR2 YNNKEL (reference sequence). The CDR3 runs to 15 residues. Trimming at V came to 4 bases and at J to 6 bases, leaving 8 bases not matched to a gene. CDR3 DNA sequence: TGTGCCAGCAGCCCTTCGGACAGGGAGTTCAATGAGCAGTTCTTC. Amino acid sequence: CASSPSDREFNEQFF.

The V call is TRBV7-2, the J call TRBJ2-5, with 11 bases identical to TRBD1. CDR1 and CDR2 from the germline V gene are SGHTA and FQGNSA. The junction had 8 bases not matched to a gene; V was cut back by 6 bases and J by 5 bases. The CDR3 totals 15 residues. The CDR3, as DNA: TGTGCCAGCAGACGCGGACAGGGGGCGTCGGAGACCCAGTACTTC. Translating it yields CASRRGQGASETQYF.

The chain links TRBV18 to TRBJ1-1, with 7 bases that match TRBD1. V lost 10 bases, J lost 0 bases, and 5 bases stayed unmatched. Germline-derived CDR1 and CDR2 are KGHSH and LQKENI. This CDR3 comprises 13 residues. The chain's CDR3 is CANRDSMNTEAFF. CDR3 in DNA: TGTGCCAACAGGGACAGTATGAACACTGAAGCTTTCTTT.

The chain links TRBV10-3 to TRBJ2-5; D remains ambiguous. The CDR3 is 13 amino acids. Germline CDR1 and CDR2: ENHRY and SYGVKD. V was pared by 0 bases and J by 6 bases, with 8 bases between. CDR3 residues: CAISESAVQTQYF. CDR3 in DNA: TGTGCCATCAGTGAGTCCGCAGTCCAGACCCAGTACTTC.

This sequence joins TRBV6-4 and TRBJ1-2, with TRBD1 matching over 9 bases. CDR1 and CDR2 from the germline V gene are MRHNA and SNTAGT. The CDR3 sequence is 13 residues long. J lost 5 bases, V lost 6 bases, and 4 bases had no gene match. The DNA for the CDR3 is TGTGCCAGCAGGGACAGGGGTTTATATGGCTACACCTTC. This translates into CASRDRGLYGYTF.

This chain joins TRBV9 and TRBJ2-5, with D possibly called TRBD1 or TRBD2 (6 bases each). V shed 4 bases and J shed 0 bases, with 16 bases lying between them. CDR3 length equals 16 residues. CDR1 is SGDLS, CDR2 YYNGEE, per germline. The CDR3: CASSTNRGGNQETQYF. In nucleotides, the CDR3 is TGTGCCAGCAGCACCAACAGAGGGGGGAACCAAGAGACCCAGTACTTC. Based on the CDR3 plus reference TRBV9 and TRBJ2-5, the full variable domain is DSGVTQTPKHLITATGQRVTLRCSPRSGDLSVYWYQQSLDQGLQFLIQYYNGEERAKGNILERFSAQQFPDLHSELNLSSLELGDSALYFCASSTNRGGNQETQYFGPGTRLLVL.

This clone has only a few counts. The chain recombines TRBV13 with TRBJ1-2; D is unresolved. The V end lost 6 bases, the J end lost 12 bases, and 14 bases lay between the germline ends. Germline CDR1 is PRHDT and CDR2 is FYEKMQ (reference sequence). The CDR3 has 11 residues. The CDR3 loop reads CASRASGAHTF. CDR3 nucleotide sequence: TGTGCCAGCAGAGCATCAGGTGCCCACACCTTC.

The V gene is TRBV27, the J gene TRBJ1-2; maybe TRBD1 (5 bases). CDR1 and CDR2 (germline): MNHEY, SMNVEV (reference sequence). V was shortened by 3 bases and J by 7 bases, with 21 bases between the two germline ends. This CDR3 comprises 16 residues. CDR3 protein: CASSFWGLQDIAGYTF. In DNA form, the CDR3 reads TGTGCCAGCAGTTTCTGGGGTTTGCAGGACATTGCTGGCTACACCTTC.

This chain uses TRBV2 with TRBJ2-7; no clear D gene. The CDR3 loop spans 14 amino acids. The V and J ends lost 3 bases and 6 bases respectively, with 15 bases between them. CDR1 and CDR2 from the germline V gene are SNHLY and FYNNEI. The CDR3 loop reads CASSENRHLAEQYF. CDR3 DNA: TGTGCCAGCAGTGAGAACCGACACCTCGCCGAGCAGTACTTC.

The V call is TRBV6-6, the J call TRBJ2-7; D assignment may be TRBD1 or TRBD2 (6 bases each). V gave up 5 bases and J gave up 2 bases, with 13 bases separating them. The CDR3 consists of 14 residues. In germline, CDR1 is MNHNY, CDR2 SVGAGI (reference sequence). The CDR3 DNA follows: TGTGCCAGCAGTCCCGGGGGCAACCCCTACGAGCAGTACTTC. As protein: CASSPGGNPYEQYF.

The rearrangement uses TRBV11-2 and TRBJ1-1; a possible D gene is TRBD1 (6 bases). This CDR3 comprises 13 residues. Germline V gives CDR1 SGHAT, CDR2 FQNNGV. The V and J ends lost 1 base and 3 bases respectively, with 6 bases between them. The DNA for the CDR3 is TGTGCCAGCAGCTTAGGACAGGACACTGAAGCTTTCTTT. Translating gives CASSLGQDTEAFF.

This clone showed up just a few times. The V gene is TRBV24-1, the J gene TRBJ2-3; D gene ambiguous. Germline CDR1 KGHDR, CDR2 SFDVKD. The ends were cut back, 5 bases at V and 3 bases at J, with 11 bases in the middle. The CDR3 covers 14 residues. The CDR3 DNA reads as TGTGCCACCAGTGGGCGTCTAACTACAGATACGCAGTATTTT. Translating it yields CATSGRLTTDTQYF.

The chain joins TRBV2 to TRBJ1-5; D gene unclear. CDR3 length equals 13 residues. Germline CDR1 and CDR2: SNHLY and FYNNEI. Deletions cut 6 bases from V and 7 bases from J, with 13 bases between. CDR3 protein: CASSSDPTQPQHF. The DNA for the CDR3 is TGTGCCAGCAGCTCTGACCCGACCCAGCCCCAGCATTTT.

CDR3 DNA: TGTGCCAGCAGCAAAGCCGCCGGGGAGCTGTTTTTT. This encodes CASSKAAGELFF. The chain couples TRBV4-2 to TRBJ2-2; D unresolved. Germline assignment: CDR1 LGHNA and CDR2 YNFKEQ. The CDR3 has 12 residues. Trimming shortened V by 5 bases and J by 6 bases, and 7 bases separated the two germline ends.

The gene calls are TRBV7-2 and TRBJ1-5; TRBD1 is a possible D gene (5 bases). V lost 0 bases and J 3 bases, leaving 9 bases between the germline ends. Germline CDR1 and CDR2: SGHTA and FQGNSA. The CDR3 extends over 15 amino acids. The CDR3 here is CASSLAGAHNQPQHF. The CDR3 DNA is TGTGCCAGCAGCTTAGCAGGGGCTCACAATCAGCCCCAGCATTTT.

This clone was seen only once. In nucleotides, the CDR3 is TGTGCCAGCAGCCCCCGAAGCGGGAGTCAATACAATGAGCAGTTCTTC. Translated, it gives CASSPRSGSQYNEQFF. The genes are TRBV11-3 and TRBJ2-1, with 8 positions matching TRBD2. The V segment lost 5 bases and the J segment 4 bases; nucleotides outside the gene matches: 10. CDR1 is SGHNT, CDR2 YENEEA, per germline. There are 16 residues in the CDR3.

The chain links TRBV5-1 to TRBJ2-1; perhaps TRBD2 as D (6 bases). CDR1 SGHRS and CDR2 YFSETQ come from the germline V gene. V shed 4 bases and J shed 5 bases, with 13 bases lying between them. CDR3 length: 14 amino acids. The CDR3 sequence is CASSRAGRHNEQFF. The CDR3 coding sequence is TGCGCCAGCAGCCGTGCGGGGAGACACAATGAGCAGTTCTTC.

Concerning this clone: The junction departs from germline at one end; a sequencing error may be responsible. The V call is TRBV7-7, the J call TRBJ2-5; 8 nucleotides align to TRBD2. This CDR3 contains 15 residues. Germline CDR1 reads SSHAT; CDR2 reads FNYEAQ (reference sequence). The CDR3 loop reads CASSLGLGDQETQYF. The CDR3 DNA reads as TGTGCTAGCAGCTTGGGACTAGGGGACCAAGAGACCCAGTACTTC.

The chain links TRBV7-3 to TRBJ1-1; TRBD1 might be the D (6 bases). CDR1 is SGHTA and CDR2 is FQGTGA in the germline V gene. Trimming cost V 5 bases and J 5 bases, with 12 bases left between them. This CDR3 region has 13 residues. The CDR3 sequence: CASSQGRDTEAFF. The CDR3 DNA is TGTGCCAGCAGCCAGGGGAGGGATACTGAAGCTTTCTTT.

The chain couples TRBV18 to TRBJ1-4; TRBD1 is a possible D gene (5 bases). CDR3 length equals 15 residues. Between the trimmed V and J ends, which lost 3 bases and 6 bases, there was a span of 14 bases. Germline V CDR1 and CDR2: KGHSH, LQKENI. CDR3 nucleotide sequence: TGTGCCAGCTCACCGCCGACAGTGACGGATGAAAAACTGTTTTTT. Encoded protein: CASSPPTVTDEKLFF.

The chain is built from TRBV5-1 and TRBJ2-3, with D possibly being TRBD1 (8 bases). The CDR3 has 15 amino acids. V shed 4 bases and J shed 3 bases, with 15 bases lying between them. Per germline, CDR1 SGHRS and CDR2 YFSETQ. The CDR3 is CASSVNRGGTDTQYF. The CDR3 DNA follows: TGCGCCAGCAGCGTGAACAGGGGGGGGACAGATACGCAGTATTTT.

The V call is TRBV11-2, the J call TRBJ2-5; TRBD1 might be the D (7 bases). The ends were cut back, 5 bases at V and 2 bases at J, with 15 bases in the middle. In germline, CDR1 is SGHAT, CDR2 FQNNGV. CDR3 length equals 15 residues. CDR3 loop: CASSASRGRQETQYF. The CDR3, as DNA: TGTGCCAGCAGCGCCAGCAGGGGGAGGCAAGAGACCCAGTACTTC.

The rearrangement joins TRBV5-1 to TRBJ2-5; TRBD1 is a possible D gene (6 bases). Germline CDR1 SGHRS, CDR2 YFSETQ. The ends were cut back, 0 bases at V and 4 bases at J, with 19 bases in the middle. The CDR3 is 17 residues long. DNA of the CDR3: TGCGCCAGCAGCTTGGAGAATGTCCAGGGGCCTCCAGAGACCCAGTACTTC. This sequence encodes CASSLENVQGPPETQYF.

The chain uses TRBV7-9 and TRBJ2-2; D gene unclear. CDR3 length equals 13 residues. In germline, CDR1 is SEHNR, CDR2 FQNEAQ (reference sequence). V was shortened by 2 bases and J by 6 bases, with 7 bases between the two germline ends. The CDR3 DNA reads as TGTGCCAGCAGCTTATTGGAGTCCGGGGAGCTGTTTTTT. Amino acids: CASSLLESGELFF.

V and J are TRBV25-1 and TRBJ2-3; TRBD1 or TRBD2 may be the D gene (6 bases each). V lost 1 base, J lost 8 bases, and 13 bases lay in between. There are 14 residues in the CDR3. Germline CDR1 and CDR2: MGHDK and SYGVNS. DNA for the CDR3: TGTGCCAGCAGTGAATCTGGGGGGCCGGGTACGCAGTATTTT. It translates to CASSESGGPGTQYF.